One sample yielded the 10 T cell receptor beta chains listed below, sequenced in a study of cytomegalovirus exposure and HLA in healthy donors (dated by TCRdb to 2015 to 2018). The receptor library was made with the immunoSEQ multiplex PCR assay. TCRdb re-hosts the immuneACCESS table, in-frame sequences only. Its copies lack some clones; in the studies checked, an unresolved V gene accounts for under half of them, and the cause for the rest is not known. In this sample the table shows 70,000 to 75,000 clones, about 94% of which occur a single time. Jointly, the top ten make up approximately 1.5% of the sample. Sequenced input: PBMCs. The origin of the receptors is a man aged 18 to 29 in good health and CMV-seropositive.

Written as DNA, the CDR3 is TGTGCCAGCAGCTTAGAGAGGGTACAGTACAAAGAGACCCAGTACTTC. It is translated as CASSLERVQYKETQYF. The V gene is TRBV7-8, the J gene TRBJ2-5; a possible D gene is TRBD2 (5 bases). Germline loops: CDR1 SGHVS, CDR2 FQNEAQ. The CDR3 is 16 residues long. Trimming pared 1 base from V and 3 bases from J, leaving 15 bases between.

This clone was seen a single time. CDR3 amino acids: CASSSSGQGLSQPQHF. The DNA for the CDR3 is TGTGCCAGCAGTTCCTCAGGACAGGGGTTAAGTCAGCCCCAGCATTTT. This rearrangement joins TRBV2 to TRBJ1-5, with 9 bases fitting TRBD1. Unmatched junction bases numbered 11, after V lost 5 bases and J lost 6 bases. The V gene's germline CDR1 is SNHLY and CDR2 FYNNEI. The CDR3 runs 16 residues.

The chain employs TRBV21-1 and TRBJ1-5; the listed D gene, TRBD1, was not tested against the DNA. TRBV21-1 is a documented pseudogene. CDR3 length: 18 residues. For the CDR3, the DNA is TGTGCCAGCAGCAAAGCGTGCGACAGAAAGGTTAGCAATCAGCCCCAGCATTTT. Translating it yields CASSKACDRKVSNQPQHF.

The chain carries TRBV9 and TRBJ2-1; TRBD2 agrees at 10 bases. The CDR3 length is 15 residues. Germline CDR1 reads SGDLS; CDR2 reads YYNGEE. Trimming took 4 bases from V and 7 from J; bases not matched to a gene: 8. The CDR3 region is CASSRSGGTGNEQFF. In DNA, the CDR3 is TGTGCCAGCAGCCGTAGCGGGGGGACGGGTAATGAGCAGTTCTTC.

This chain uses TRBV10-1 with TRBJ2-1; the D gene is possibly TRBD1 (6 bases). V was pared by 4 bases and J by 7 bases, with 17 bases between. Germline assignment: CDR1 WNHNN and CDR2 SYGVQD (reference sequence). The CDR3 has 15 amino acids. CDR3 loop: CASSGLRDKINEQFF. Here the CDR3 DNA reads TGCGCCAGCAGTGGCCTCCGGGACAAGATTAATGAGCAGTTCTTC.

This chain connects TRBV5-8 to TRBJ2-3; 9 positions agree with TRBD1. The germline V gene encodes CDR1 SGHTS and CDR2 YDEGEE. CDR3 length equals 15 residues. V shed 4 bases and J 4 bases; nucleotides not matched to a gene: 7. The DNA of the CDR3 is TGTGCCAGCAGCCTCAACAGGGGGCGCGCAGATACGCAGTATTTT. Protein product: CASSLNRGRADTQYF.

This clone was detected only once. The chain links TRBV19 to TRBJ1-2; 11 nucleotides line up with TRBD1. The trim removed 4 bases at V and 6 bases at J, leaving 4 bases unmatched. This CDR3 contains 14 residues. Germline values: CDR1 LNHDA, CDR2 SQIVND (reference sequence). The CDR3 sequence is CASSTGTGGNGYTF. CDR3 nucleotides: TGTGCCAGTAGTACCGGGACAGGGGGAAATGGCTACACCTTC.

This chain links TRBV4-2 with TRBJ2-5; a possible D gene is TRBD2 (6 bases). V lost 1 base and J 3 bases, leaving 12 bases between the germline ends. The CDR3 has 15 amino acids. From germline, CDR1 is LGHNA and CDR2 YNFKEQ. Written as DNA, the CDR3 is TGTGCCAGCAGCCAAGGCCGTAGCGGCGAAGAGACCCAGTACTTC. Its translation: CASSQGRSGEETQYF.

The chain links TRBV7-3 to TRBJ2-1; D is perhaps TRBD2 (5 bases). CDR3 size: 13 residues. Germline V gene lookup returns CDR1 SGHTA and CDR2 FQGTGA. The V end lost 4 bases, the J end lost 8 bases, and 12 bases lay between the germline ends. The CDR3 bases are TGTGCCAGCAGCTCCACTAGGCTCGATGAGCAGTTCTTC. This gives the protein CASSSTRLDEQFF.

This clone was observed once. This sequence joins TRBV7-3 and TRBJ1-5; D remains unclear. Germline V gene sequence: CDR1 SGHTA, CDR2 FQGTGA. V dropped 2 bases and J dropped 2 bases, with 7 bases sitting between them. The CDR3 totals 14 residues. CDR3 bases: TGTGCCAGCAGCTTAGGCGGAGGCAATCAGCCCCAGCATTTT. Translated, it gives CASSLGGGNQPQHF.